Listed below are T cell receptor beta chains from one sample, sequenced in a study of TIL therapy for anti-PD-1-resistant metastatic lung cancer. Some clones are missing from TCRdb's copy, which holds only in-frame ones; the method was immunoSEQ multiplex PCR. The sample contains about 36,000 clones, over 70% of which appear only once. Specimen: blood, collected at baseline. The source of these receptors is a person aged 25 to 85 with non-small cell lung cancer. The CDR3 runs from the conserved cysteine through the conserved F or W. The order of the fields is clone size, D gene, V gene, CDR3 length, J gene, CDR3 protein, CDR3 DNA. A D gene is named only where the DNA matches it firmly. A clone size is listed for some rows: how often the clone was seen (once, few, many), or a class if it is expanded.

NA	TRBD1	TRBV7-2	17	TRBJ2-5	CASSFGTGGARRETQYF	TGTGCCAGCAGCTTTGGGACAGGGGGCGCGAGGCGAGAGACCCAGTACTTC
NA	NA	TRBV2	15	TRBJ1-6	CASRQRTAYNSPLHF	TGTGCCAGCAGACAAAGGACAGCCTATAATTCACCCCTCCACTTT
NA	NA	TRBV7-2	16	TRBJ2-5	CASSPSGRGGGETQYF	TGTGCCAGCAGCCCGAGTGGGAGGGGAGGGGGAGAGACCCAGTACTTC
few	NA	TRBV5-1	15	TRBJ2-2	CASSLASLNTGELFF	TGCGCCAGCAGCTTGGCTAGCCTTAACACCGGGGAGCTGTTTTTT
few	NA	TRBV28	11	TRBJ2-7	CASSDLHEQYF	TGTGCCAGCAGTGACTTACACGAGCAGTACTTC
NA	NA	TRBV29-1	14	TRBJ2-5	CSVEGGLGQETQYF	TGCAGCGTTGAAGGGGGCCTGGGACAAGAGACCCAGTACTTC
NA	NA	TRBV11-2	14	TRBJ2-5	CASSFRTLQETQYF	TGTGCCAGCAGCTTCCGGACTCTACAAGAGACCCAGTACTTC
NA	TRBD1	TRBV28	15	TRBJ1-6	CASSSQGVWDSPLHF	TGTGCCAGCAGCTCCCAGGGGGTATGGGATTCACCCCTCCACTTT
NA	TRBD2	TRBV27	17	TRBJ2-1	CASSLRMTSGGYNEQFF	TGTGCCAGCAGTCTCCGGATGACTAGCGGGGGATACAATGAGCAGTTCTTC
NA	NA	TRBV15	13	TRBJ2-6	CATTPGGANVLTF	TGTGCCACCACTCCGGGTGGGGCCAACGTCCTGACTTTC
NA	NA	TRBV5-1	14	TRBJ2-5	CASSLIAGQETQYF	TGCGCCAGCAGCTTGATCGCAGGGCAAGAGACCCAGTACTTC
NA	NA	TRBV19	14	TRBJ1-5	CASSITSADQPQHF	TGTGCCAGTAGTATAACTAGCGCGGATCAGCCCCAGCATTTT
few	NA	TRBV2	13	TRBJ1-1	CASSRRRNTEAFF	TGTGCCAGCAGCCGGAGGAGGAACACTGAAGCTTTCTTT
NA	NA	TRBV5-1	15	TRBJ2-1	CASSLGAFSYNEQFF	TGCGCCAGCAGCTTGGGAGCTTTCTCCTACAATGAGCAGTTCTTC
NA	TRBD2	TRBV19	14	TRBJ2-1	CASSIGLAGNEQFF	TGTGCCAGTAGTATCGGGTTAGCGGGAAATGAGCAGTTCTTC
NA	NA	TRBV4-2	13	TRBJ2-7	CASSQEGPYEQYF	TGTGCCAGCAGCCAAGAAGGACCCTACGAGCAGTACTTC
NA	TRBD1	TRBV4-3	14	TRBJ1-2	CASSQDDRVGGYTF	TGCGCCAGCAGCCAAGATGACAGGGTGGGGGGCTACACCTTC
few	NA	TRBV2	15	TRBJ1-5	CASSEYGASNQPQHF	TGTGCCAGCAGTGAGTATGGGGCAAGCAATCAGCCCCAGCATTTT
NA	TRBD1	TRBV5-1	16	TRBJ2-1	CASSLGGTGSYNEQFF	TGCGCCAGCAGCTTGGGAGGGACAGGCTCCTACAATGAGCAGTTCTTC
NA	NA	TRBV30	13	TRBJ1-1	CACLISANTEAFF	TGTGCCTGTCTTATCTCGGCGAACACTGAAGCTTTCTTT
NA	NA	TRBV7-9	16	TRBJ2-1	CASSPPTGDSYNEQFF	TGTGCCAGCAGCCCTCCCACGGGGGATTCCTACAATGAGCAGTTCTTC
few	NA	TRBV2	14	TRBJ1-1	CASSVVRVGDEAFF	TGTGCCAGCAGTGTTGTCCGGGTAGGTGATGAAGCTTTCTTT
few	TRBD1	TRBV9	15	TRBJ1-1	CASSIGQGMNTEAFF	TGTGCCAGCAGCATAGGACAGGGGATGAACACTGAAGCTTTCTTT
few	NA	TRBV28	14	TRBJ1-1	CASSLLGTDREAFF	TGTGCCAGCAGTTTATTGGGGACGGACCGGGAAGCTTTCTTT
NA	TRBD1	TRBV29-1	13	TRBJ2-5	CSVEDGQGPEQYF	TGCAGCGTTGAAGATGGACAGGGGCCGGAGCAGTACTTC
few	NA	TRBV4-1	13	TRBJ1-5	CASSQAGNQPQHF	TGCGCCAGCAGCCAAGCCGGGAATCAGCCCCAGCATTTT
NA	TRBD1	TRBV19	15	TRBJ1-4	CASSLLGQGGEKLFF	TGTGCCAGTAGTCTTTTAGGACAGGGAGGGGAAAAACTGTTTTTT